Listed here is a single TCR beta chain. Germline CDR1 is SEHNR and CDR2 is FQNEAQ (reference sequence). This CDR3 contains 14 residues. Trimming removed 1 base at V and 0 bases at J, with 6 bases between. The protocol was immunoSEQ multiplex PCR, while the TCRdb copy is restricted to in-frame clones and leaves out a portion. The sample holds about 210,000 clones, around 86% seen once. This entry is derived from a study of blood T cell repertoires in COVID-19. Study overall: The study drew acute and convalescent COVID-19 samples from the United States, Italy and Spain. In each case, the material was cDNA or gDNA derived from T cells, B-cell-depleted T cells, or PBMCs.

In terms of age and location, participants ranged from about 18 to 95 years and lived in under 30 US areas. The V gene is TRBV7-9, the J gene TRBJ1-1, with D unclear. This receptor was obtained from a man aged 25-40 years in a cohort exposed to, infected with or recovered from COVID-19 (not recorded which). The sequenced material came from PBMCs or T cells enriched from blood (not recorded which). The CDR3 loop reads CASSLESVNTEAFF. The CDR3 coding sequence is TGTGCCAGCAGCTTAGAGTCGGTGAACACTGAAGCTTTCTTT.